Below are 19 T cell receptor beta chains sequenced from a single sample in a study of CD4 and CD8 cells across lung adenocarcinoma regions. TCRdb called the PCR reads again in MiXCR, with one record for every CDR3 protein. Among roughly 6,500 distinct CDR3 sequences, around 50% were seen once, and the ten largest hold around 30%. Sequenced sample: CD4+ T cells from the center of a lung tumor. The receptors shown here come from a female donor with lung adenocarcinoma. The CD4 and CD8 labels of this study may be unreliable.

With respect to this clonotype: A junction boundary mismatches the germline segment, possibly from a read error. This sequence joins TRBV10-1 and TRBJ2-5; D uncertain. CDR3 length: 13 amino acids. Germline loops: CDR1 WNHNN, CDR2 SYGVQD (reference sequence). This CDR3 reads CATELQGPETQYF. The CDR3, as DNA: TGCGCCACCGAACTCCAAGGCCCAGAGACCCAGTACTTT.

By proportion, this clonotype is medium-sized. The genes are TRBV11-2 and TRBJ2-5, with TRBD2 identical over 12 bases. This CDR3 is 15 amino acids long. The J segment lost 5 bases and the V segment lost 2 bases, leaving 3 bases of the junction unmatched. CDR1 is SGHAT and CDR2 is FQNNGV in the germline V gene. CDR3: CASSLLGTSGETQYF. The DNA of the CDR3 is TGTGCCAGCAGCTTACTAGGGACTAGCGGGGAGACCCAGTACTTC.

The count of this clonotype is one. The chain employs TRBV6-5 and TRBJ2-4, with D possibly being TRBD1 (6 bases). The DNA end favors TRBJ2-5, so the J call may be wrong. The germline V gene has CDR1 MNHEY and CDR2 SVGAGI. The CDR3 is made up of 16 amino acids. CDR3 in DNA: TGTGCCAGCAGTTATAGGCCTACAGGGCTCCGGGAGACCCAGTACTTC. Protein: CASSYRPTGLRETQYF.

This clonotype is labeled medium-sized. The chain joins TRBV27 to TRBJ2-1; 10 nucleotides agree with TRBD1. The CDR3 runs to 18 residues. V lost 2 bases, J lost 3 bases, and 10 bases stayed unmatched. Germline V gene sequence: CDR1 MNHEY, CDR2 SMNVEV (reference sequence). CDR3 in amino acids: CASSLGTGVERDYNEQFF. Written as DNA, the CDR3 is TGTGCCAGCAGTTTAGGGACAGGGGTTGAGCGGGACTACAATGAGCAGTTCTTC.

The chain joins TRBV10-1 to TRBJ2-4; tentatively, D is TRBD1 or TRBD2 (5 bases each). This CDR3 comprises 13 residues. CDR1 and CDR2 (germline): WNHNN, SYGVQD (reference sequence). The V end was cut by 11 bases, the J end by 0 bases, with 11 bases between. For the CDR3, the DNA is TGCGCCTCGGGGCTGGGAGCCAAAAACATTCAGTACTTC. It is translated as CASGLGAKNIQYF.

In its sample, this clonotype was seen a few times. V usage is TRBV27 and J usage is TRBJ1-2; no reliable D call. The CDR3 has 14 amino acids. Germline values: CDR1 MNHEY, CDR2 SMNVEV (reference sequence). The V end was cut by 0 bases, the J end by 8 bases, with 13 bases between. The CDR3 DNA follows: TGTGCCAGCAGTTTATCGTATCGGCAGTCCGGCTACACCTTC. This translates into CASSLSYRQSGYTF.

This clonotype is classed as large. The J gene is TRBJ2-5, the V gene TRBV6-5; D unclear. This CDR3 contains 13 residues. V dropped 2 bases and J dropped 3 bases, with 7 bases sitting between them. Germline lookup yields CDR1 MNHEY and CDR2 SVGAGI. DNA of the CDR3: TGTGCCAGCAGTTACGGGCCTGAAGAGACCCAGTACTTC. Translated: CASSYGPEETQYF.

This chain joins TRBV12-3 or TRBV12-4 and TRBJ2-1, with 13 bases lining up with TRBD2. The J call could be wrong; TRBJ2-7 is a better fit for the DNA end. This CDR3 region has 16 residues. Here the CDR3 reads CASSSQLGTSGDEQYF. The CDR3 region has the DNA TGTGCCAGCAGTTCCCAGCTAGGGACTAGCGGGGACGAGCAGTACTTC.

The V and J genes are TRBV6-4 and TRBJ2-3; 7 bases fit TRBD1. V shed 6 bases, J shed 4 bases, and the junction held 7 bases outside the gene matches. The germline gives CDR1 MRHNA, CDR2 SNTAGT. The CDR3 is 14 residues long. CDR3 DNA: TGTGCCAGCAGCGAACAGGGGAGCGCAGATACGCAGTATTTT. This codes for CASSEQGSADTQYF.

Written as DNA, the CDR3 is TGTGCCAGCAGGCACGGGACTAGCGGCAAAAACTACGAGCAGTACTTC. It specifies CASRHGTSGKNYEQYF. The V and J genes are TRBV6-2 or TRBV6-3 and TRBJ2-7; 11 bases match TRBD2. The CDR3 length is 16 residues. Per germline, CDR1 MNHEY and CDR2 SVGEGT. J was trimmed by 3 bases and V by 6 bases; bases with no gene match: 10.

The chain joins TRBV10-2 to TRBJ1-1; TRBD1 is a possible D gene (5 bases). In germline, CDR1 is WSHSY, CDR2 SAAADI. V was clipped by 7 bases and J by 3 bases, with 18 bases between them. CDR3 size: 15 residues. The CDR3 is CASTTPGRVDTEAFF. The DNA for the CDR3 is TGCGCCAGCACAACCCCTGGCAGGGTCGACACTGAAGCTTTCTTT.

As for this clonotype: One end of the junction does not line up with germline, which may come from a read error. V gene TRBV10-1 combines with J gene TRBJ2-3; D not resolved. From germline, CDR1 is WNHNN and CDR2 SYGVQD (reference sequence). This CDR3 spans 13 amino acids. The CDR3 DNA follows: TGCGCCACCGAACGAGAAGGTCCAGAGACGCAGTACTTT. Translation: CATEREGPETQYF.

V and J are TRBV7-8 and TRBJ2-1; the D is unclear. The CDR3 is 13 residues long. Trimming pared 3 bases from V and 7 bases from J, leaving 10 bases between. The germline gives CDR1 SGHVS, CDR2 FQNEAQ. CDR3 nucleotides: TGTGCCAGCAGCTTCCATGCTGGGAATGAGCAGTTCTTC. It translates to CASSFHAGNEQFF.

This clonotype counts as medium-sized. This chain joins TRBV12-3 or TRBV12-4 and TRBJ2-2; 9 nucleotides line up with TRBD2. V dropped 3 bases and J dropped 5; count of bases not matched to a gene: 4. The CDR3 is made up of 15 amino acids. CDR3: CASSLVSGRTGELFF. The CDR3 nucleotides are TGTGCCAGCAGTTTGGTTAGCGGGAGAACCGGGGAGCTGTTTTTT.

This clonotype was picked up a small number of times. The rearrangement links TRBV12-3 or TRBV12-4 to TRBJ2-1, with a possible D match to TRBD2 (7 bases). Between the trimmed V and J ends, which lost 6 bases and 6 bases, there was a span of 18 bases. The CDR3 is 15 amino acids. Here the CDR3 DNA reads TGTGCCAGCAGCGGGGCGGGGAGGGGGGGCAATGAGCAGTTCTTC. Residues: CASSGAGRGGNEQFF.

This clonotype was seen only a few times. The CDR3 is CSARYQTNEKLFF. The CDR3 region has the DNA TGCAGTGCTAGATATCAGACTAATGAAAAACTGTTTTTT. V usage is TRBV20-1 and J usage is TRBJ1-4; D uncertain. The CDR3 contains 13 residues. Trimming took 2 bases from V and 2 from J, leaving 6 bases between them. Germline V CDR1 and CDR2: DFQATT, SNEGSKA (reference sequence).

V gene TRBV6-1 combines with J gene TRBJ2-1; tentatively, D is TRBD1 or TRBD2 (5 bases each). The DNA end is more similar to TRBJ2-7, so the J call may be wrong. The CDR3 totals 11 residues. Germline V CDR1 and CDR2: MNHNS, SASEGT. CDR3 bases: TGTGCCAGCCACCGGGACCGCGAGCAGTACTTC. Its translation is CASHRDREQYF.

A remark on this clonotype: The junction departs from germline at one end; a sequencing error may be responsible. This sequence joins TRBV6-5 and TRBJ2-1; a weak D match, TRBD2 (6 bases). The CDR3 runs to 16 residues. The germline V gene has CDR1 MNHEY and CDR2 SVGAGI. CDR3 sequence reads: CASSSSGPGSYNEQYF. CDR3 DNA sequence: TGTGCCAGCAGTTCGAGCGGGCCGGGCTCCTACAATGAGCAGTATTTC.

On this clonotype itself: A junction boundary mismatches the germline segment, possibly from a read error. The genes are TRBV10-2 and TRBJ2-4, with TRBD2 matching 7 bases. The CDR3 contains 14 residues. CDR1 is WSHSY, CDR2 SAAADI, per germline. CDR3 residues: CASSEGREADTQYF. The DNA of the CDR3 is TGCGCCAGCAGTGAGGGGAGGGAGGCAGATACGCAGTACTTT.